This T cell receptor (beta chain) was captured by sequencing in a study of neurological immune-mediated disorders. Turning to the study itself: In a group of around 35 multiple sclerosis patients, 31 had the relapsing-remitting type and 3 had the secondary progressive type.

This clonotype was counted a few times. For the unsorted libraries, 2 million PBMCs stored at -80 C served as input. Germline V lookup: CDR1 ENHRY, CDR2 SYGVKD. V trimming: 8 bases; J trimming: 14 bases; junction bases outside the gene matches: 12. This CDR3 is built from 12 residues. cDNA synthesis was performed by 5'RACE with 10-nucleotide random UMIs. TCRdb analysed the 5' RACE reads with MiXCR anew, one entry per CDR3 protein. The sample gives 55,000 to 60,000 distinct CDR3 sequences, roughly 3.2% of which show up once; about 3.1% is in the top ten. The receptor was derived from a woman aged 30 to 39 with multiple sclerosis. Sequenced material: PBMCs. The V and J genes are TRBV10-3 and TRBJ1-2; 9 bases fit TRBD1. The CDR3 sequence is CAISGTGTVETF. CDR3 nucleotide sequence: TGTGCCATCTCTGGGACAGGGACGGTAGAAACCTTC.